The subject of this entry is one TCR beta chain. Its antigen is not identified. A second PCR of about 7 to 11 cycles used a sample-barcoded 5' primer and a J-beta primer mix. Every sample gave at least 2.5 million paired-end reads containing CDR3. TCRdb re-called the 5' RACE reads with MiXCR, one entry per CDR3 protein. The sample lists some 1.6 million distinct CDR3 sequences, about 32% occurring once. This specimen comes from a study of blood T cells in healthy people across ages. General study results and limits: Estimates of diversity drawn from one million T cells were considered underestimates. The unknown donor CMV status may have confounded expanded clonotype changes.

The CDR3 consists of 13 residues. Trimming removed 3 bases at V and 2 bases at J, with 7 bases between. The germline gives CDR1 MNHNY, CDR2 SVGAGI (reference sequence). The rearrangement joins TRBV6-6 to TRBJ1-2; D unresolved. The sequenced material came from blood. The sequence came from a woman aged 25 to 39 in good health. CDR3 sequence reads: CASSYEQNYGYTF. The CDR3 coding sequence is TGTGCCAGCAGTTATGAACAGAACTATGGCTACACCTTC.